One sample yielded the 30 T cell receptor beta chains listed below, sequenced in a study of CD4 T cells in relation to SARS-CoV-2 and coronaviruses. Sequenced by immunoSEQ multiplex PCR; TCRdb stores in-frame clones only, minus some. Of more than 9,500 clones listed, 69% are singletons. Which antigens these TCRs recognize remains unknown. CD4+ T cells from unexposed donors were obtained before the COVID-19 pandemic (2011-2018). CD4+ T cells were isolated from the cells after around 9 days of culture. Sequencing used CD4+ T cells from PBMCs, cultured in vitro. These TCRs come from a human donor in good health.

This clone was recorded once. V gene TRBV10-3 combines with J gene TRBJ2-1; 9 bases align to TRBD1. The CDR3 loop spans 16 amino acids. J lost 5 bases, V lost 7 bases, and 12 bases had no gene match. From germline, CDR1 is ENHRY and CDR2 SYGVKD. In nucleotides, the CDR3 is TGTGCCATCACCGGGACAGGGCCTGGCGACCACAATGAGCAGTTCTTC. Residues: CAITGTGPGDHNEQFF.

This clone was counted a few times. The chain combines TRBV6-5 with TRBJ1-2, with 12 bases aligning to TRBD1. Trimming took 5 bases from V and 9 from J; bases not matched to a gene: 7. The length of the CDR3 is 14 residues. CDR1 and CDR2 (germline): MNHEY, SVGAGI. The chain's CDR3 is CASSTGTGGLSYTF. CDR3 DNA: TGTGCCAGCAGTACGGGGACAGGGGGCCTTAGCTACACCTTC.

The genes are TRBV6-5 and TRBJ2-7; TRBD2 is a possible D gene (6 bases). Per the germline V gene, CDR1 is MNHEY and CDR2 is SVGAGI. The CDR3 runs 13 residues. V was cut by 7 bases and J by 6 bases, with 16 bases left in between. The CDR3 spells CASTVVASAEQYF. CDR3 coding DNA: TGTGCCAGCACAGTCGTCGCTAGCGCCGAGCAGTACTTC.

V and J are TRBV9 and TRBJ2-7; 9 nucleotides agree with TRBD1. V was clipped by 2 bases and J by 2 bases; unmatched bases: 5. Germline-derived CDR1 and CDR2 are SGDLS and YYNGEE. The CDR3 runs to 15 residues. CDR3 in amino acids: CASSVGTGITYEQYF. For the CDR3, the DNA is TGTGCCAGCAGCGTTGGGACAGGGATAACCTACGAGCAGTACTTC.

The J gene is TRBJ1-5, the V gene TRBV19; D gene uncertain. The CDR3 contains 16 residues. V was pared by 1 base and J by 0 bases, with 10 bases between. Germline V gene data show CDR1 as LNHDA and CDR2 as SQIVND (reference sequence). In DNA, the CDR3 is TGTGCCAGTAGTATAGTACCACAATATAGCAATCAGCCCCAGCATTTT. It translates to CASSIVPQYSNQPQHF.

The chain is built from TRBV5-5 and TRBJ1-6, with D unresolved. This CDR3 is 14 amino acids long. V lost 0 bases and J lost 7, with 8 bases in between. The germline CDR1 and CDR2 sequences are SGHKS and YYEKEE (reference sequence). CDR3 coding DNA: TGTGCCAGCAGCTTGGCAGGTGCGAATTCACCCCTCCACTTT. It translates to CASSLAGANSPLHF.

The V call is TRBV11-2, the J call TRBJ2-7; D may be TRBD2 (6 bases). CDR1 and CDR2 (germline): SGHAT, FQNNGV. The CDR3 consists of 15 residues. The V end lost 1 base, the J end lost 4 bases, and 14 bases lay between the germline ends. CDR3 residues: CASSLVRGRRYEQYF. CDR3 DNA sequence: TGTGCCAGCAGCTTAGTACGGGGGAGGAGGTACGAGCAGTACTTC.

The V and J genes are TRBV7-3 and TRBJ2-3; 9 bases align to TRBD2. J lost 1 base, V lost 5 bases, and 4 bases had no gene match. This CDR3 is 15 amino acids long. Germline V lookup: CDR1 SGHTA, CDR2 FQGTGA. The chain's CDR3 is CASSPWTSGTDTQYF. The CDR3 nucleotides are TGTGCCAGCAGCCCTTGGACTAGCGGCACAGATACGCAGTATTTT. Variable domain in full (rest from reference TRBV7-3 and TRBJ2-3): GAGVSQTPSNKVTEKGKYVELRCDPISGHTALYWYRQSLGQGPEFLIYFQGTGAADDSGLPNDRFFAVRPEGSVSTLKIQRTERGDSAVYLCASSPWTSGTDTQYFGPGTRLTVL.

The chain recombines TRBV4-1 with TRBJ1-1; 7 positions match TRBD1. The CDR3 is 14 residues long. V dropped 1 base and J dropped 6; count of bases not matched to a gene: 5. The germline CDR1 and CDR2 sequences are MGHRA and YSYEKL. The CDR3 coding sequence is TGCGCCAGCAGCCAAGTGGGAGGGGGCTCTGAAGCTTTCTTT. This translates into CASSQVGGGSEAFF.

The chain joins TRBV7-2 to TRBJ1-3; the D is unclear. CDR1 and CDR2 from the germline V gene are SGHTA and FQGNSA. The CDR3 sequence is 14 residues long. Trimming left V 11 bases short and J 2 bases short, with 16 bases between. The CDR3 sequence: CARGNGVAGNTIYF. CDR3 nucleotide sequence: TGTGCCCGCGGGAATGGGGTAGCTGGAAACACCATATATTTT.

The gene calls are TRBV5-1 and TRBJ2-1, with 7 bases matching TRBD1. The CDR3 has 15 amino acids. Germline lookup yields CDR1 SGHRS and CDR2 YFSETQ. The J segment lost 5 bases and the V segment lost 6 bases, leaving 11 bases of the junction unmatched. The CDR3 DNA is TGCGCCAGCATGGGGATAGGGGGCTCGGACAATGAGCAGTTCTTC. As protein: CASMGIGGSDNEQFF.

This clone has a handful of counts. The chain uses TRBV5-4 and TRBJ1-6, with D possibly matching TRBD1 (5 bases). This CDR3 region has 14 residues. Germline values: CDR1 SGHNT, CDR2 YYREEE (reference sequence). V was trimmed by 0 bases and J by 5 bases, leaving 6 bases between them. The CDR3 DNA reads TGTGCCAGCAGCTTGGGACAGAATAATTCACCCCTCCACTTT. Amino acids: CASSLGQNNSPLHF.

The rearrangement uses TRBV12-3 or TRBV12-4 and TRBJ2-7, with no clear D. CDR3 length: 13 residues. V gave up 5 bases and J gave up 6 bases, with 14 bases separating them. The CDR3 DNA follows: TGTGCCAGCAGTCCTGCCCTTAGCCGCGAGCAGTACTTC. This sequence encodes CASSPALSREQYF.

The V and J genes are TRBV12-5 and TRBJ2-5; a weak D match, TRBD2 (5 bases). The CDR3 length is 15 residues. The V end was cut by 5 bases, the J end by 1 base, with 14 bases between. Germline CDR1 and CDR2: LGHNT and FRNRAP. The CDR3 DNA reads as TGTGCTAGTGGTCCGTCCGGACTGTTCCAAGAGACCCAGTACTTC. Its translation: CASGPSGLFQETQYF. Full variable domain (missing parts from reference TRBV12-5 and TRBJ2-5): DARVTQTPRHKVTEMGQEVTMRCQPILGHNTVFWYRQTMMQGLELLAYFRNRAPLDDSGMPKDRFSAEMPDATLATLKIQPSEPRDSAVYFCASGPSGLFQETQYFGPGTRLLVL.

The chain is built from TRBV7-2 and TRBJ2-7; 8 bases are shared with TRBD1. This CDR3 contains 14 residues. Germline trimming cut 3 bases from V and 3 bases from J; bases unmatched to any gene: 4. Germline V gene data show CDR1 as SGHTA and CDR2 as FQGNSA. The CDR3 here is CASSFGQGHYEQYF. In DNA, the CDR3 is TGTGCCAGCAGCTTTGGACAGGGCCACTACGAGCAGTACTTC.

The rearrangement links TRBV30 to TRBJ1-5, with a possible D match to TRBD1 (5 bases). V was pared by 1 base and J by 3 bases, with 13 bases between. Germline CDR1 and CDR2: GTSNPN and SVGIG (reference sequence). The CDR3 runs to 15 residues. The CDR3 DNA reads as TGTGCCTGGAGTGGAAAGGGACTGTACAATCAGCCCCAGCATTTT. It is translated as CAWSGKGLYNQPQHF. The full variable domain, with the rest looked up from reference TRBV30 and TRBJ1-5, is SQTIHQWPATLVQPVGSPLSLECTVEGTSNPNLYWYRQAAGRGLQLLFYSVGIGQISSEVPQNLSASRPQDRQFILSSKKLLLSDSGFYLCAWSGKGLYNQPQHFGDGTRLSIL.

The genes are TRBV10-3 and TRBJ2-5, with D unresolved. The germline gives CDR1 ENHRY, CDR2 SYGVKD. With 3 bases removed from V and 4 bases from J, the gap between germline ends came to 9 bases. The CDR3 is 13 amino acids. The CDR3 loop reads CAISDGLGETQYF. Here the CDR3 DNA reads TGTGCCATCAGTGACGGTCTTGGAGAGACCCAGTACTTC.

This clone is labeled as medium-sized. The same CDR3 can be traced to other DNA sequences in this sample. The V gene is TRBV5-5, the J gene TRBJ2-7; D unclear. CDR1 is SGHKS and CDR2 is YYEKEE in the germline V gene (reference sequence). V gave up 2 bases and J gave up 0 bases, with 9 bases separating them. The CDR3 runs to 14 residues. The CDR3 is CASSLVGNSYEQYF. DNA of the CDR3: TGTGCCAGCAGCTTAGTGGGGAACTCCTACGAGCAGTACTTC.

This chain links TRBV19 with TRBJ2-3, with TRBD1 matching 8 bases. The germline CDR1 and CDR2 sequences are LNHDA and SQIVND (reference sequence). The CDR3 extends over 16 amino acids. J gave up 6 bases and V 1 base, and 9 bases lay outside the gene matches. The CDR3 sequence is CASSIGQGRSADTQYF. CDR3 nucleotide sequence: TGTGCCAGTAGTATAGGACAGGGGAGAAGCGCGGATACGCAGTATTTT.

V gene TRBV3-1 (or the pseudogene TRBV3-2) combines with J gene TRBJ1-4; 7 nucleotides align to TRBD1. Per the germline V gene, CDR1 is LGHDT and CDR2 is YNNKEL (reference sequence). Trimming took 4 bases from V and 1 from J; bases not matched to a gene: 6. The CDR3 totals 16 residues. CDR3 in amino acids: CASSPYDRVTNEKLFF. CDR3 DNA: TGTGCCAGCAGCCCGTATGACAGGGTAACTAATGAAAAACTGTTTTTT.

This chain connects TRBV6-5 to TRBJ2-7, with D perhaps TRBD1 (6 bases). Germline CDR1 and CDR2: MNHEY and SVGAGI. This CDR3 comprises 14 residues. V was cut by 5 bases and J by 4 bases, with 15 bases left in between. CDR3 protein: CASSRRQDSYEQYF. For the CDR3, the DNA is TGTGCCAGCAGTAGACGACAGGATTCTTACGAGCAGTACTTC.

J is TRBJ2-4 and V is TRBV5-1, with D perhaps TRBD1 or TRBD2 (5 bases each). V lost 0 bases and J 6 bases, leaving 16 bases between the germline ends. CDR1 SGHRS and CDR2 YFSETQ come from the germline V gene. The CDR3 has 16 amino acids. The CDR3 region is CASSLAESLGGNIQYF. The CDR3 DNA reads TGCGCCAGCAGCTTGGCCGAGTCCCTTGGGGGAAACATTCAGTACTTC.

The chain links TRBV30 to TRBJ1-6; the D is unclear. Germline loops: CDR1 GTSNPN, CDR2 SVGIG (reference sequence). This CDR3 has 17 residues. With 0 bases removed from V and 7 bases from J, the gap between germline ends came to 19 bases. The CDR3 protein is CAWSVPSRERRNSPLHF. The CDR3 DNA reads as TGTGCCTGGAGTGTACCTTCCAGAGAAAGGAGGAATTCACCCCTCCACTTT.

The chain employs TRBV28 and TRBJ1-5; D unresolved. The CDR3 covers 13 residues. Deletions cut 6 bases from V and 1 base from J, with 7 bases between. Per germline, CDR1 MDHEN and CDR2 SYDVKM. CDR3 region: CASSDQSNQPQHF. The CDR3 bases are TGTGCCAGCAGCGACCAAAGCAATCAGCCCCAGCATTTT.

The rearrangement links TRBV18 to TRBJ2-1, with D maybe TRBD1 (6 bases). Trimming took off 5 bases at V and 5 bases at J, with 19 bases between the two ends. This CDR3 spans 16 amino acids. The germline V gene has CDR1 KGHSH and CDR2 LQKENI. In DNA, the CDR3 is TGTGCCAGCTCATGGGTGGGGGCTCTAAAAAACAATGAGCAGTTCTTC. Its protein is CASSWVGALKNNEQFF.

This chain joins TRBV9 and TRBJ1-1, with D unresolved. Trimming pared 4 bases from V and 1 base from J, leaving 11 bases between. The CDR3 is 14 residues long. Germline V gene data show CDR1 as SGDLS and CDR2 as YYNGEE. This CDR3 is CASSYKSRNTEAFF. The CDR3, as DNA: TGTGCCAGCAGCTACAAGAGTAGGAACACTGAAGCTTTCTTT.

The rearrangement links TRBV27 to TRBJ1-1; D unresolved. Deletions cut 9 bases from V and 0 bases from J, with 11 bases between. The germline V gene encodes CDR1 MNHEY and CDR2 SMNVEV (reference sequence). The CDR3 is 13 amino acids. The CDR3 DNA is TGTGCCAGTGCGCTCCTCATGAACACTGAAGCTTTCTTT. As protein: CASALLMNTEAFF.

This rearrangement joins TRBV9 to TRBJ2-1, with D tentatively TRBD1 (5 bases). This CDR3 is built from 14 residues. Trimming stripped 3 bases from V and 4 bases from J, with 11 bases between. The germline gives CDR1 SGDLS, CDR2 YYNGEE. In DNA, the CDR3 is TGTGCCAGCAGCGCCAGCCAGGGATACAATGAGCAGTTCTTC. This gives the protein CASSASQGYNEQFF.

V is TRBV9 and J is TRBJ2-1; D tentatively reads TRBD1 or TRBD2 (5 bases each). Germline V CDR1 and CDR2: SGDLS, YYNGEE. This CDR3 contains 14 residues. Trimming removed 6 bases at V and 10 bases at J, with 20 bases between. CDR3 loop: CASTRRGESGEQFF. CDR3 DNA: TGTGCCAGCACCCGAAGGGGTGAATCGGGGGAGCAGTTCTTC. Combining the CDR3 with reference TRBV9 and TRBJ2-1 gives the whole variable domain DSGVTQTPKHLITATGQRVTLRCSPRSGDLSVYWYQQSLDQGLQFLIQYYNGEERAKGNILERFSAQQFPDLHSELNLSSLELGDSALYFCASTRRGESGEQFFGPGTRLTVL.

This clone was found once. J is TRBJ1-1 and V is TRBV12-5; 11 bases align to TRBD1. Germline CDR1 and CDR2: LGHNT and FRNRAP. V lost 7 bases to trimming and J lost 7 bases; unmatched junction nucleotides: 14. The CDR3 is made up of 16 amino acids. The CDR3 DNA reads as TGTGCTAGTGCCACGAGTCCGGGACAGGGGGGAGATGAAGCTTTCTTT. Translating it yields CASATSPGQGGDEAFF.